Below, 14 T cell receptor beta chains from the same sample are listed, as sequenced in a study of blood T cell repertoires in COVID-19. Produced via immunoSEQ multiplex PCR; TCRdb's table is partial and in-frame only. The sample carries roughly 130,000 clones, about 80% recorded once. Sequenced input: peripheral blood. Every receptor here comes from a woman of 80 years or more with acute or convalescent COVID-19.

This sequence joins TRBV5-8 and TRBJ1-5; D is unclear. In germline, CDR1 is SGHTS, CDR2 YDEGEE. The V end lost 4 bases, the J end lost 1 base, and 21 bases lay between the germline ends. The CDR3 has 18 residues. This CDR3 reads CASSPVSLRVWSNQPQHF. The CDR3 region has the DNA TGTGCCAGCAGCCCTGTCTCTTTGAGGGTATGGAGCAATCAGCCCCAGCATTTT.

The CDR3 loop reads CASSLMAEYGYTF. CDR3 nucleotide sequence: TGTGCCAGCAGCTTAATGGCGGAATATGGCTACACCTTC. The chain joins TRBV7-9 to TRBJ1-2; D gene unclear. This CDR3 region has 13 residues. The V end was cut by 2 bases, the J end by 5 bases, with 9 bases between. Per the germline V gene, CDR1 is SEHNR and CDR2 is FQNEAQ (reference sequence).

The chain links TRBV30 to TRBJ1-1, with D unresolved. CDR1 is GTSNPN and CDR2 is SVGIG in the germline V gene (reference sequence). V was shortened by 0 bases and J by 3 bases, with 11 bases between the two germline ends. The CDR3 is 14 amino acids. CDR3 loop: CAWSVSGPYTEAFF. CDR3 DNA: TGTGCCTGGAGTGTAAGCGGGCCGTACACTGAAGCTTTCTTT.

The chain is built from TRBV7-2 and TRBJ2-6; 10 nucleotides line up with TRBD2. This CDR3 has 17 amino acids. Germline CDR1 and CDR2: SGHTA and FQGNSA. With 2 bases clipped from V and 4 bases from J, the junction kept 5 bases outside the gene matches. The CDR3 DNA sequence: TGTGCCAGCAGCTTAAGCCTAGCGGGGGCCGGGGCCAACGTCCTGACTTTC. It codes for CASSLSLAGAGANVLTF.

The genes are TRBV23-1 and TRBJ1-1; perhaps TRBD1 as D (5 bases). TRBV23-1 is an ORF, and what it does is uncertain. The CDR3 runs to 18 residues. V was pared by 0 bases and J by 4 bases, with 21 bases between. CDR3 sequence reads: CASSQSRGEETQFTEAFF. For the CDR3, the DNA is TGCGCCAGCAGTCAATCACGGGGGGAGGAAACCCAATTCACTGAAGCTTTCTTT.

This chain uses TRBV19 with TRBJ1-2; D gene ambiguous. V lost 1 base and J lost 6, with 9 bases in between. This CDR3 region has 13 residues. The V gene's germline CDR1 is LNHDA and CDR2 SQIVND (reference sequence). CDR3 amino acids: CASSIGAGNGYTF. The CDR3 coding sequence is TGTGCCAGTAGTATAGGTGCGGGGAATGGCTACACCTTC.

The chain links TRBV30 to TRBJ1-1; tentatively, D is TRBD1 (5 bases). CDR3 size: 13 residues. Germline CDR1 GTSNPN, CDR2 SVGIG (reference sequence). Trimming left V 0 bases short and J 5 bases short, with 10 bases between. The chain's CDR3 is CAWSVGGETEAFF. The CDR3 DNA sequence: TGTGCCTGGAGTGTGGGAGGGGAGACTGAAGCTTTCTTT.

This clone was seen more than once but under ten times. This rearrangement joins TRBV2 to TRBJ1-2; possibly TRBD1 for D (5 bases). Trimming removed 6 bases at V and 6 bases at J, with 23 bases between. Germline CDR1 SNHLY, CDR2 FYNNEI. The CDR3 has 16 amino acids. The CDR3 region is CASRSGSRAEENGYTF. The DNA for the CDR3 is TGTGCCAGCAGATCCGGCAGCAGGGCCGAAGAGAATGGCTACACCTTC.

The rearrangement joins TRBV3-1 (or the pseudogene TRBV3-2) to TRBJ1-5, with TRBD1 as a possible D gene (6 bases). The CDR3 is 14 residues long. The germline gives CDR1 LGHDT, CDR2 YNNKEL (reference sequence). Trimming stripped 4 bases from V and 4 bases from J, with 11 bases between. The CDR3 region has the DNA TGTGCCAGCAGCCCATGGACAGAAAATCAGCCCCAGCATTTT. Translation: CASSPWTENQPQHF.

This clone came up a few times. The CDR3 DNA follows: TGTGCCAGCAGCCAAAGTCCCGGGACAGGGAACACTGAAGCTTTCTTT. Its protein product is CASSQSPGTGNTEAFF. This chain connects TRBV3-1 (or the pseudogene TRBV3-2) to TRBJ1-1, with 8 bases fitting TRBD1. CDR1 LGHDT and CDR2 YNNKEL come from the germline V gene (reference sequence). The CDR3 length is 16 residues. Trimming cost V 2 bases and J 1 base; bases outside gene matches: 6.

J is TRBJ2-5 and V is TRBV30, with D perhaps TRBD1 (5 bases). The CDR3 is 11 amino acids. Germline-derived CDR1 and CDR2 are GTSNPN and SVGIG (reference sequence). Between the trimmed V and J ends, which lost 8 bases and 5 bases, there was a span of 12 bases. CDR3 sequence: CAGAKEETQYF. The DNA for the CDR3 is TGTGCCGGGGCAAAAGAGGAGACCCAGTACTTC.

The rearrangement uses TRBV5-1 and TRBJ1-2, with TRBD1 matching over 8 bases. The germline gives CDR1 SGHRS, CDR2 YFSETQ. The CDR3 length is 17 residues. J gave up 0 bases and V 0 bases, and 7 bases lay outside the gene matches. The CDR3: CASSLGGQGASNYGYTF. The CDR3 nucleotides read TGCGCCAGCAGCTTGGGCGGACAGGGAGCATCTAACTATGGCTACACCTTC.

The chain has TRBV5-1 and TRBJ1-6, with D perhaps TRBD1 (6 bases). Trimming cost V 4 bases and J 2 bases, with 13 bases left between them. The V gene's germline CDR1 is SGHRS and CDR2 YFSETQ. This CDR3 spans 16 amino acids. This CDR3 reads CASSSTGTAYNSPLHF. The CDR3 bases are TGCGCCAGCAGCAGCACAGGGACCGCCTATAATTCACCCCTCCACTTT.

This clone was recorded only once. This chain connects TRBV7-3 to TRBJ1-1, with unresolved D. Germline V lookup: CDR1 SGHTA, CDR2 FQGTGA. The CDR3 has 14 residues. Trimming removed 1 base from V and 1 base from J, with 7 bases in between. CDR3 sequence (DNA): TGTGCCAGCAGCTTAATTCCAGGGAACACTGAAGCTTTCTTT. Amino acids: CASSLIPGNTEAFF. Full variable domain (outside the CDR3, taken from reference TRBV7-3 and TRBJ1-1): GAGVSQTPSNKVTEKGKYVELRCDPISGHTALYWYRQSLGQGPEFLIYFQGTGAADDSGLPNDRFFAVRPEGSVSTLKIQRTERGDSAVYLCASSLIPGNTEAFFGQGTRLTVV.